A single sample gave rise to the 10 T cell receptor beta chains below, sequenced in a study of spatial heterogeneity in lung cancer. Time point defined: sample taken at primary tumor resection. Sequencing of whole RNA from tumor, nontumor lung or frozen PBMC involved no sorting. One entry per CDR3 protein, called by TCRdb with MiXCR from the 5' RACE reads. The sample lists tens of thousands of distinct CDR3 sequences, more than 15% occurring once. The sequencing used PBMCs, collected at surgery. The receptor source for this set is a male donor with early-stage non-small cell lung cancer.

This chain connects TRBV5-1 to TRBJ2-1; D is possibly TRBD2 (5 bases). The CDR3 has 17 amino acids. From germline, CDR1 is SGHRS and CDR2 YFSETQ. Trimming took off 5 bases at V and 4 bases at J, with 22 bases between the two ends. CDR3 nucleotide sequence: TGCGCCAGCAGACACGGGGTCCTCCAGAGCGAATACAATGAGCAGTTCTTC. It encodes CASRHGVLQSEYNEQFF.

Only a few counts were recorded for this clonotype. The rearrangement joins TRBV5-1 to TRBJ2-2; 7 positions agree with TRBD1. The CDR3 is made up of 14 amino acids. V shed 1 base, J shed 6 bases, and the junction held 3 bases outside the gene matches. The germline gives CDR1 SGHRS, CDR2 YFSETQ. The DNA for the CDR3 is TGCGCCAGCAGCTTGTCGCAGGGGGCCGGGGAGCTGTTTTTT. Its translation: CASSLSQGAGELFF.

Many counts were recorded for this clonotype. The V and J genes are TRBV7-6 and TRBJ2-3, with D unresolved. Trimming pared 2 bases from V and 5 bases from J, leaving 8 bases between. CDR1 is SGHVS, CDR2 FNYEAQ, per germline. The CDR3 runs 13 residues. Here the CDR3 reads CASSLTLRDTQYF. The CDR3 DNA follows: TGTGCCAGCAGCTTAACGCTGAGAGATACGCAGTATTTT.

This chain joins TRBV29-1 and TRBJ1-1, with D maybe TRBD1 (5 bases). V lost 7 bases and J 2 bases, leaving 14 bases between the germline ends. The CDR3 consists of 13 residues. The germline V gene has CDR1 SQVTM and CDR2 ANQGSEA. The CDR3 bases are TGCAGCGCCGGAATTGGGGGAAACACTGAAGCTTTCTTT. Its translation is CSAGIGGNTEAFF.

CDR3 nucleotide sequence: TGCGCCAGCCGAAGAGGAGGAGGGAGTGCTGGAGATACGCAGTATTTT. Translated: CASRRGGGSAGDTQYF. This sequence joins TRBV5-1 and TRBJ2-3, with TRBD2 as a possible D gene (6 bases). Germline V gene data show CDR1 as SGHRS and CDR2 as YFSETQ. V gave up 7 bases and J gave up 5 bases, with 23 bases separating them. This CDR3 region has 16 residues.

This sequence joins TRBV25-1 and TRBJ2-5; the D gene is possibly TRBD2 (6 bases). The germline V gene has CDR1 MGHDK and CDR2 SYGVNS. This CDR3 is built from 14 residues. Trimming took 3 bases from V and 0 from J, leaving 8 bases between them. The chain's CDR3 is CASSDSGHQETQYF. DNA of the CDR3: TGTGCCAGCAGTGATAGCGGACACCAAGAGACCCAGTACTTC.

The chain has TRBV21-1 and TRBJ1-5. TRBV21-1 is given as a pseudogene. The CDR3 is 16 residues long. The CDR3 DNA is TGTGCCAGCAGCAAAGCCTGGAGCCTAGGCCATCGGCCCCAGCATTTT. This sequence encodes CASSKAWSLGHRPQHF.

CDR3 coding DNA: TGTGCCAGCAGTTACAGCGGGAGCAGCACAGATACGCAGTATTTT. The encoded protein is CASSYSGSSTDTQYF. The chain carries TRBV7-2 and TRBJ2-3; 8 nucleotides align to TRBD2. The trim removed 6 bases at V and 0 bases at J, leaving 5 bases unmatched. The CDR3 runs to 15 residues. Germline V gives CDR1 SGHTA, CDR2 FQGNSA.

This clonotype was counted only a few times. The V call is TRBV28, the J call TRBJ1-2; 7 bases align to TRBD1. The germline CDR1 and CDR2 sequences are MDHEN and SYDVKM. The V segment lost 3 bases and the J segment 4 bases; nucleotides outside the gene matches: 5. This CDR3 contains 14 residues. The CDR3 DNA sequence: TGTGCCAGCAGTTTTGGGGCAGGGGGCTATGGCTACACCTTC. Its translation: CASSFGAGGYGYTF.

The chain has TRBV27 and TRBJ2-3; D is unclear. The CDR3 is 12 amino acids. In germline, CDR1 is MNHEY, CDR2 SMNVEV (reference sequence). The germline V and J ends were trimmed by 4 bases and 4 bases, with 6 bases remaining between them. CDR3 coding DNA: TGTGCCAGCAGTTCCGCCGCAGATACGCAGTATTTT. Protein sequence: CASSSAADTQYF.